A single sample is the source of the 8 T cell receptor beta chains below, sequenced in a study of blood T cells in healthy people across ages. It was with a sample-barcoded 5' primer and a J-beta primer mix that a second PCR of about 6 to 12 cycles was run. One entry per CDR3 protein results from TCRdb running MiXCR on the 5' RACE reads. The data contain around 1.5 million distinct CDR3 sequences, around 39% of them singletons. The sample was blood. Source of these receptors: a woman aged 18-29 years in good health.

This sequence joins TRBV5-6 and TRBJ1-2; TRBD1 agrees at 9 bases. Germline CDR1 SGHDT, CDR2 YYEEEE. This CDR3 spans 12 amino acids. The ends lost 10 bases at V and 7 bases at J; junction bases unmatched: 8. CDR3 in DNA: TGTGCCGGCGGGACAGGGCCGGGTGGCTACACCTTC. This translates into CAGGTGPGGYTF.

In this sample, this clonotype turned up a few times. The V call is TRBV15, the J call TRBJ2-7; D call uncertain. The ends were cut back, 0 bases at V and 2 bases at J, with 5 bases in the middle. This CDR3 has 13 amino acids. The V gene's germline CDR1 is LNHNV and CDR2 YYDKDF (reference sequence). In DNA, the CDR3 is TGTGCCACCAGCAGAGAGCCTCCCTACGAGCAGTACTTC. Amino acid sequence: CATSREPPYEQYF.

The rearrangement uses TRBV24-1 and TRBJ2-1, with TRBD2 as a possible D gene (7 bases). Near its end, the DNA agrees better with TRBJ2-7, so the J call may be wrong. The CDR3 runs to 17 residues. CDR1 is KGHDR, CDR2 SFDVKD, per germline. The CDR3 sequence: CATSDPGASGTYNEQYF. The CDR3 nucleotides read TGTGCCACCAGTGATCCGGGGGCTAGCGGCACCTACAATGAGCAGTACTTC.

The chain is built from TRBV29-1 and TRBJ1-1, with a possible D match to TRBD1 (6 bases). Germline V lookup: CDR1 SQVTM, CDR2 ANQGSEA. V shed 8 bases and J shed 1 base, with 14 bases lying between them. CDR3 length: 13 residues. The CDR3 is CSPPGGRNTEAFF. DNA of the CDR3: TGCAGCCCGCCTGGGGGGCGGAACACTGAAGCTTTCTTT. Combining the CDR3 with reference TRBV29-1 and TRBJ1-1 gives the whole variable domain SAVISQKPSRDICQRGTSLTIQCQVDSQVTMMFWYRQQPGQSLTLIATANQGSEATYESGFVIDKFPISRPNLTFSTLTVSNMSPEDSSIYLCSPPGGRNTEAFFGQGTRLTVV.

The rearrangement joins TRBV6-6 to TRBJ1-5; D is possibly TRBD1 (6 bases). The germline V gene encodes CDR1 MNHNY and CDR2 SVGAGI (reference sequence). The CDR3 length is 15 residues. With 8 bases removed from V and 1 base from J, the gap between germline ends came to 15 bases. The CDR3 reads CASWGAVLSNQPQHF. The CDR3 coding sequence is TGTGCCAGCTGGGGGGCAGTTTTAAGCAATCAGCCCCAGCATTTT.

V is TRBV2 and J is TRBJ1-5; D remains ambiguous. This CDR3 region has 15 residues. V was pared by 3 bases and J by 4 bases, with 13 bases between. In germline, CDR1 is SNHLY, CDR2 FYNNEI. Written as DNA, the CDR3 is TGTGCCAGCAGTGAGGGCATTGGGGATAATCAGCCCCAGCATTTT. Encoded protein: CASSEGIGDNQPQHF.

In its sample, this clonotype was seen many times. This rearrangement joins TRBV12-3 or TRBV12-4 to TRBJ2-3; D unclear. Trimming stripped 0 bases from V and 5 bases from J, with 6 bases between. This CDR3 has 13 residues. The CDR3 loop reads CASSLALGDTQYF. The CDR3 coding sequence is TGTGCCAGCAGTTTAGCCCTGGGAGATACGCAGTATTTT.

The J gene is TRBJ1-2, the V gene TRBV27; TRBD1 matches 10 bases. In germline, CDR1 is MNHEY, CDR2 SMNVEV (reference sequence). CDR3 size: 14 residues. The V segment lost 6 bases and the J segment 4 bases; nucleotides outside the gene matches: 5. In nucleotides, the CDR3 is TGTGCCAGCAGCTCGACAGGGGGCAGCTATGGCTACACCTTC. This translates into CASSSTGGSYGYTF.